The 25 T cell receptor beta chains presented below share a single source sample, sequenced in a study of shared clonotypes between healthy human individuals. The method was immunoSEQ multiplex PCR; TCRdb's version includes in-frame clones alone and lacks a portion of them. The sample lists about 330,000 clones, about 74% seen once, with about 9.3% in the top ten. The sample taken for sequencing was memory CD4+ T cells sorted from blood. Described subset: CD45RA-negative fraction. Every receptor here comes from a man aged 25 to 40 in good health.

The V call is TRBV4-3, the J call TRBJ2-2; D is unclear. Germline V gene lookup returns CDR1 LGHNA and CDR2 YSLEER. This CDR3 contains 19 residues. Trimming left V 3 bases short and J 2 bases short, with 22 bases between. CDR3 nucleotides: TGCGCCAGCAGCCATAATCGTCCCTCGGGTTGGGGTAACACCGGGGAGCTGTTTTTT. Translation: CASSHNRPSGWGNTGELFF.

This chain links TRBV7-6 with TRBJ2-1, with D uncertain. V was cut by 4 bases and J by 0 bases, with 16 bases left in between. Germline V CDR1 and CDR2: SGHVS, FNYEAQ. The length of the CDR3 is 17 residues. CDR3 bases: TGTGCCAGCAGCTCCAACCCATCCGTAAGCTCCTACAATGAGCAGTTCTTC. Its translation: CASSSNPSVSSYNEQFF.

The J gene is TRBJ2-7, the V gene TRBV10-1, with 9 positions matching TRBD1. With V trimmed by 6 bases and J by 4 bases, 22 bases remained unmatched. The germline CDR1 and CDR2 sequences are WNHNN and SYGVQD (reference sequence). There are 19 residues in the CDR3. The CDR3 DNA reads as TGCGCCAGCAGCCCTCGGCAGGGACAGGGATCGAAAAGGTCTTACGAGCAGTACTTC. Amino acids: CASSPRQGQGSKRSYEQYF.

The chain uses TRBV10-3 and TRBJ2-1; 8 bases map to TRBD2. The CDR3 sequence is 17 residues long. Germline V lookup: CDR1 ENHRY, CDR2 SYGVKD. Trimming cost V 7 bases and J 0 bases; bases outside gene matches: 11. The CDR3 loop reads CAITKAGVGLSYNEQFF. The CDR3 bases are TGTGCCATCACGAAAGCGGGAGTGGGCCTCTCCTACAATGAGCAGTTCTTC.

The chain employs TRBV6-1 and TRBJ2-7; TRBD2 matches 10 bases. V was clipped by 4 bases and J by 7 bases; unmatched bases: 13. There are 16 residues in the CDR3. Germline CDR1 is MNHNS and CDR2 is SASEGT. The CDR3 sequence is CASSAASSGSSGEQYF. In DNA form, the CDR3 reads TGTGCCAGCAGTGCTGCTTCTAGCGGGAGCTCCGGGGAGCAGTACTTC.

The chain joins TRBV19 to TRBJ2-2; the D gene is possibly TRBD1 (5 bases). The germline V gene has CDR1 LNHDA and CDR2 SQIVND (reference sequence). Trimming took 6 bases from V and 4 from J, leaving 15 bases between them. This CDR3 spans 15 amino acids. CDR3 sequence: CASRTARQATGELFF. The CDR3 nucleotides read TGTGCCAGTAGGACAGCGCGTCAAGCCACCGGGGAGCTGTTTTTT.

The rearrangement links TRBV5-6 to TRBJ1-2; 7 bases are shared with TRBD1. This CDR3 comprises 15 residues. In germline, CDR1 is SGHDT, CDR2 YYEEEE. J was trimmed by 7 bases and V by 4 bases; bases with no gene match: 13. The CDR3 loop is CASSPGTASFGGYTF. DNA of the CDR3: TGTGCCAGCAGCCCGGGGACAGCTAGCTTTGGTGGCTACACCTTC. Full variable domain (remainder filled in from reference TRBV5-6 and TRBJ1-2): DAGVTQSPTHLIKTRGQQVTLRCSPKSGHDTVSWYQQALGQGPQFIFQYYEEEERQRGNFPDRFSGHQFPNYSSELNVNALLLGDSALYLCASSPGTASFGGYTFGSGTRLTVV.

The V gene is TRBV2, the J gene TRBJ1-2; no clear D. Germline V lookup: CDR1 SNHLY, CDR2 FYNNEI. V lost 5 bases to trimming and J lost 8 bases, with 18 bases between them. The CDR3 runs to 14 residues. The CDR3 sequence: CASSRTELSSGYTF. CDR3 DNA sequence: TGTGCCAGCAGTAGAACAGAATTATCCTCGGGCTACACCTTC.

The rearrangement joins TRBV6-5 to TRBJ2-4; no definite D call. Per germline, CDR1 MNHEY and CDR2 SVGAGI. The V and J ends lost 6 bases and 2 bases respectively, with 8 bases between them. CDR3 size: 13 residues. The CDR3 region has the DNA TGTGCCAGCAGGCAGACAACCAAAAACATTCAGTACTTC. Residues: CASRQTTKNIQYF.

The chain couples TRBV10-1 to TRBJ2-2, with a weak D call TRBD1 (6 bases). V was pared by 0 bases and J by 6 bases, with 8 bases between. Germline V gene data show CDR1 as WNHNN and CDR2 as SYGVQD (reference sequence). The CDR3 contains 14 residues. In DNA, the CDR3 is TGCGCCAGCAGTGAGTCATCAGGGGCCGGGGAGCTGTTTTTT. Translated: CASSESSGAGELFF.

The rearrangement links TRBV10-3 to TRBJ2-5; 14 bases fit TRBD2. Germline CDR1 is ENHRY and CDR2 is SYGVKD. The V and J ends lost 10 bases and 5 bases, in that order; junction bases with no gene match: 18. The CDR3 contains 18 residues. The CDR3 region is CATRMGAGLAGDVETQYF. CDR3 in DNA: TGTGCCACCCGAATGGGGGCGGGACTAGCGGGAGATGTGGAGACCCAGTACTTC.

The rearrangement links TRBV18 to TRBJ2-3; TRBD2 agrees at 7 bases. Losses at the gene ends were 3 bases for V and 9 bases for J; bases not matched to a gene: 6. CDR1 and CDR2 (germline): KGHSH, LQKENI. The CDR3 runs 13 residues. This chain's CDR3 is CASSPSSGDTQYF. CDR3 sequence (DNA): TGTGCCAGCTCACCCTCTAGCGGAGACACGCAGTATTTT. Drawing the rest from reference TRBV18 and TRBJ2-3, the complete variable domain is NAGVMQNPRHLVRRRGQEARLRCSPMKGHSHVYWYRQLPEEGLKFMVYLQKENIIDESGMPKERFSAEFPKEGPSILRIQQVVRGDSAAYFCASSPSSGDTQYFGPGTRLTVL.

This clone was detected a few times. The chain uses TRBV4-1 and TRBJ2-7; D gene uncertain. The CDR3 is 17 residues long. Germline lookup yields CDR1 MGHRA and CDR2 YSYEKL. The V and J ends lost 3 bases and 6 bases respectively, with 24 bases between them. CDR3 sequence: CASSQHQSLFGPIEQYF. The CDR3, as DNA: TGCGCCAGCAGCCAGCATCAGTCGTTATTTGGGCCCATCGAGCAGTACTTC.

The CDR3 DNA is TGTGCCAGTAGTAGCAGCATGATAACTGAAGCTTTCTTT. Translation gives CASSSSMITEAFF. V gene TRBV19 combines with J gene TRBJ1-1; no firm D call. The CDR3 loop spans 13 amino acids. Trimming left V 4 bases short and J 5 bases short, with 11 bases between. Germline V gene lookup returns CDR1 LNHDA and CDR2 SQIVND (reference sequence).

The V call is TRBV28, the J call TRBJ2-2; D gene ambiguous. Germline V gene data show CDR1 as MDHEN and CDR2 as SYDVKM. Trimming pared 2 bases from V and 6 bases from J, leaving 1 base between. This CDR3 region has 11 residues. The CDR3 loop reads CASSLPGELFF. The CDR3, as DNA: TGTGCCAGCAGTTTACCCGGGGAGCTGTTTTTT.

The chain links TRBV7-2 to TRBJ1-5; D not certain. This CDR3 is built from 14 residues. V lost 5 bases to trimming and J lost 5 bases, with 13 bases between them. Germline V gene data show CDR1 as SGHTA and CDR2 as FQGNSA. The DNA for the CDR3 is TGTGCCAGCAGCCTCACAGTAGTTCATCAGCCCCAGCATTTT. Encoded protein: CASSLTVVHQPQHF. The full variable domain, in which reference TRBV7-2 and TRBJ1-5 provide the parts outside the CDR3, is GAGVSQSPSNKVTEKGKDVELRCDPISGHTALYWYRQSLGQGLEFLIYFQGNSAPDKSGLPSDRFSAERTGGSVSTLTIQRTQQEDSAVYLCASSLTVVHQPQHFGDGTRLSIL.

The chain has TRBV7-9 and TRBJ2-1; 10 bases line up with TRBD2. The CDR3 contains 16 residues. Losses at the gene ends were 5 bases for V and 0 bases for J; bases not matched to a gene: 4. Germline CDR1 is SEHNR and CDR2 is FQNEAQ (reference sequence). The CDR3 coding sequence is TGTGCCAGCAGCCCTTCTAGCGGGGGCTCCTACAATGAGCAGTTCTTC. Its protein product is CASSPSSGGSYNEQFF.

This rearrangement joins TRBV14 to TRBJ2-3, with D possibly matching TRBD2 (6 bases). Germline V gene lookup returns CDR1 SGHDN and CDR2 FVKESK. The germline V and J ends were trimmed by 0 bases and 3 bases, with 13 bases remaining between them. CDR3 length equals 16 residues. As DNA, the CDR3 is TGTGCCAGCAGCCAAGAGGGACTTATAAGGACAGATACGCAGTATTTT. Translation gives CASSQEGLIRTDTQYF.

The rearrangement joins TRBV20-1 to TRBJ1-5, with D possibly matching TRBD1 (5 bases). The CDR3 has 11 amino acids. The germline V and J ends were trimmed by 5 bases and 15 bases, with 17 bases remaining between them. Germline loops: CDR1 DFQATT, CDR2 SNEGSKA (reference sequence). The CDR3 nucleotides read TGCAGTGCTGCACGAGGGGCTACGGGGCATTTT. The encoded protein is CSAARGATGHF.

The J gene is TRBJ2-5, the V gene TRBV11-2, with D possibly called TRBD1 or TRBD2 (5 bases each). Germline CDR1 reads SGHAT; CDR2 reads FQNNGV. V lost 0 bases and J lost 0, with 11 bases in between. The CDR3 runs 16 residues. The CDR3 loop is CASSLDGWGYQETQYF. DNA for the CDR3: TGTGCCAGCAGCTTAGATGGGTGGGGGTACCAAGAGACCCAGTACTTC.

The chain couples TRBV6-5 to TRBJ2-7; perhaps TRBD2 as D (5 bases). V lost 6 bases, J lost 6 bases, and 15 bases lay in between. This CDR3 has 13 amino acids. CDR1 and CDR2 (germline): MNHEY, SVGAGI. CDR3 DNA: TGTGCCAGCAGCCCGCCGGGGATCCTCGAGCAGTACTTC. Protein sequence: CASSPPGILEQYF.

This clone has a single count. Written as DNA, the CDR3 is TGCGCCAGCGATATCTCAGGCGGGGCTAATGAAAAACTGTTTTTT. It translates to CASDISGGANEKLFF. V usage is TRBV10-1 and J usage is TRBJ1-4, with D unclear. The CDR3 loop spans 15 amino acids. V was pared by 8 bases and J by 3 bases, with 16 bases between. Germline-derived CDR1 and CDR2 are WNHNN and SYGVQD (reference sequence).

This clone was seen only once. CDR3: CASSRGSRETQYF. The CDR3 DNA is TGTGCCAGTAGTCGGGGATCGAGGGAGACCCAGTACTTC. The rearrangement uses TRBV19 and TRBJ2-5, with D tentatively TRBD2 (5 bases). CDR1 LNHDA and CDR2 SQIVND come from the germline V gene (reference sequence). The CDR3 consists of 13 residues. V was shortened by 5 bases and J by 5 bases, with 12 bases between the two germline ends.

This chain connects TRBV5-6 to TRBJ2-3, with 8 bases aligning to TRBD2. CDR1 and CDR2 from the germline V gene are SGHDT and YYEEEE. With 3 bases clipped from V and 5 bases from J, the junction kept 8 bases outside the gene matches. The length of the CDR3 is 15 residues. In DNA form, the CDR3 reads TGTGCCAGCAGCTGGATCGGACTAGCTGGAGATACGCAGTATTTT. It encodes CASSWIGLAGDTQYF.

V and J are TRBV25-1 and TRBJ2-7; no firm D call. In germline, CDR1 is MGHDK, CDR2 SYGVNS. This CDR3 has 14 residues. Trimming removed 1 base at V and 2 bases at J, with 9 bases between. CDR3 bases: TGTGCCAGCAGTGAATCGGGCAAAACCTACGAGCAGTACTTC. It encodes CASSESGKTYEQYF.